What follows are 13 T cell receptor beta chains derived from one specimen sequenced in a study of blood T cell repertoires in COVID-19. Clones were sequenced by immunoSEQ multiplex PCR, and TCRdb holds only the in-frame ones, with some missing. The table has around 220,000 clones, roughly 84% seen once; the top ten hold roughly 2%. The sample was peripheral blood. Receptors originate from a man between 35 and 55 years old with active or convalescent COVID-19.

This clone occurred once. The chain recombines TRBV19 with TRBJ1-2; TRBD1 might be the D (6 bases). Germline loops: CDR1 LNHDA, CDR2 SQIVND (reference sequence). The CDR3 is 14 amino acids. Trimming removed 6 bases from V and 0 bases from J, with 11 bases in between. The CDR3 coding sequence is TGTGCCAGTAGCTTACAGGGTACTAACTATGGCTACACCTTC. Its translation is CASSLQGTNYGYTF. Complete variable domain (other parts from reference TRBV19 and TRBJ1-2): DGGITQSPKYLFRKEGQNVTLSCEQNLNHDAMYWYRQDPGQGLRLIYYSQIVNDFQKGDIAEGYSVSREKKESFPLTVTSAQKNPTAFYLCASSLQGTNYGYTFGSGTRLTVV.

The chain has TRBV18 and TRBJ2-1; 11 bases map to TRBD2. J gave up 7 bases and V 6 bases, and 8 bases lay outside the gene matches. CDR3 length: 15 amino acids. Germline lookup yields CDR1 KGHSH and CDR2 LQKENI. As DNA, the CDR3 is TGTGCCAGCTCCCCGGCCCTAGCGGGAGGTAATGAGCAGTTCTTC. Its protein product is CASSPALAGGNEQFF.

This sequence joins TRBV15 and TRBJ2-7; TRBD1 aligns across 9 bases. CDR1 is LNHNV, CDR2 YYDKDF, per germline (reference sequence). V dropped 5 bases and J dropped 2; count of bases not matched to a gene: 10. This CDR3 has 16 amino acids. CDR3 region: CATSGTGPANPYEQYF. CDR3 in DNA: TGTGCCACCAGCGGGACAGGGCCCGCTAACCCCTACGAGCAGTACTTC.

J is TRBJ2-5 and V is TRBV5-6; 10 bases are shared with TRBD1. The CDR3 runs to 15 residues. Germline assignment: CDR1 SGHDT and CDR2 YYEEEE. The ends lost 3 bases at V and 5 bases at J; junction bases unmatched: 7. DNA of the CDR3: TGTGCCAGCAGCTCCCAGACAGGGGGCGGGGAGACCCAGTACTTC. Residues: CASSSQTGGGETQYF.

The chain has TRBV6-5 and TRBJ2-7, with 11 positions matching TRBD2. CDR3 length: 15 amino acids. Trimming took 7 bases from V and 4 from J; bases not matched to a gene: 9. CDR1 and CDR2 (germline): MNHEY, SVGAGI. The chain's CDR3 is CASNPTSGRGYEQYF. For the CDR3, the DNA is TGTGCCAGCAACCCAACTAGCGGGAGAGGGTACGAGCAGTACTTC.

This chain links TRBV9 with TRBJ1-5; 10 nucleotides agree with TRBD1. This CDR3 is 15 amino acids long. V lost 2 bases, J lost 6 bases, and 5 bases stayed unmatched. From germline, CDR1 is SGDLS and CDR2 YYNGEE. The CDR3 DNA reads TGTGCCAGCAGCGTGACAGGGGGCTTGGGTCAGCCCCAGCATTTT. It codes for CASSVTGGLGQPQHF.

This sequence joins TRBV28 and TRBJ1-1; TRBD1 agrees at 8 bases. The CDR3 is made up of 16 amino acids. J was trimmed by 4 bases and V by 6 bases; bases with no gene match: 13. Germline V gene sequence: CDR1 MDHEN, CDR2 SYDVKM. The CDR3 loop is CASSPNYLQGGTEAFF. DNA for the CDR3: TGTGCCAGCAGCCCCAATTACCTACAGGGGGGCACTGAAGCTTTCTTT.

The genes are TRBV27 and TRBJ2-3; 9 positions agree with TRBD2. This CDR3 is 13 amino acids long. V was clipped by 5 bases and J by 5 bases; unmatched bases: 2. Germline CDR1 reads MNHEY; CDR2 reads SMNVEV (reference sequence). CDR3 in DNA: TGTGCCAGCAGTACTAGCGGGCTAGATACGCAGTATTTT. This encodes CASSTSGLDTQYF.

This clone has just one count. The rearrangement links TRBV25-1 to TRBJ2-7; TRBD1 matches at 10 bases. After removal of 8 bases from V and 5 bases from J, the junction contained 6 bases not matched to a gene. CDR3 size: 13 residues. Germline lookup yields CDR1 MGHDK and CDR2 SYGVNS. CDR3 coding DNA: TGTGCCAGCCTCGACAGGGGGCTCGACGAGCAGTACTTC. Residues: CASLDRGLDEQYF.

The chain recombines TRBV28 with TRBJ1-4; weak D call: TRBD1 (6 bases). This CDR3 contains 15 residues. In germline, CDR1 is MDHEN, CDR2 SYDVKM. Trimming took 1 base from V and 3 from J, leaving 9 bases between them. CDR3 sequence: CASSLSAGANEKLFF. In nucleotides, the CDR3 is TGTGCCAGCAGTTTATCGGCAGGGGCTAATGAAAAACTGTTTTTT.

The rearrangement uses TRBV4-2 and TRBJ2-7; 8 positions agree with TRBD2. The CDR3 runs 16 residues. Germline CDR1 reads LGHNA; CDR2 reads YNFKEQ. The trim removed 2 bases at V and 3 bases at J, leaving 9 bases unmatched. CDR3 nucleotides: TGTGCCAGCAGCCAACCGGGACTAGACGGAGGCTACGAGCAGTACTTC. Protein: CASSQPGLDGGYEQYF.

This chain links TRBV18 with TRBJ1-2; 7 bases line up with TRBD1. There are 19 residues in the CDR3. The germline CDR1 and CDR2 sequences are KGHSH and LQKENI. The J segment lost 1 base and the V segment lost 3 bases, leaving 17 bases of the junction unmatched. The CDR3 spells CASSPIRVAGTDLNYGYTF. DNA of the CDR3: TGTGCCAGCTCACCGATCCGGGTAGCTGGGACAGATCTTAACTATGGCTACACCTTC.

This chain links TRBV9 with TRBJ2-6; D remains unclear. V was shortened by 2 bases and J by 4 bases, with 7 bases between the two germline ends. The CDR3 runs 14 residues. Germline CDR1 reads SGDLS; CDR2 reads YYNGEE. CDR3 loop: CASSVNTGANVLTF. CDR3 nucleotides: TGTGCCAGCAGCGTCAACACCGGGGCCAACGTCCTGACTTTC.